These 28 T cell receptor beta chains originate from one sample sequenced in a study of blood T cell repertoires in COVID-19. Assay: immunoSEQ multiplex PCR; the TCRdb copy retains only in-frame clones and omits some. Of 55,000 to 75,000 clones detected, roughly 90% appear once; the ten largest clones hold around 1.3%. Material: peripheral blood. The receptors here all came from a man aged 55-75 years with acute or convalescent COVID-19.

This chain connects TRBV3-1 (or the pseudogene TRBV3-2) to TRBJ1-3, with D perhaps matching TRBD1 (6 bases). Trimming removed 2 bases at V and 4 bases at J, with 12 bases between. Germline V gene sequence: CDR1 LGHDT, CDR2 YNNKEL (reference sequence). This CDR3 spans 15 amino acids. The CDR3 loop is CASSQKRGNGNTIYF. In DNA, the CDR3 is TGTGCCAGCAGCCAAAAAAGGGGGAACGGAAACACCATATATTTT.

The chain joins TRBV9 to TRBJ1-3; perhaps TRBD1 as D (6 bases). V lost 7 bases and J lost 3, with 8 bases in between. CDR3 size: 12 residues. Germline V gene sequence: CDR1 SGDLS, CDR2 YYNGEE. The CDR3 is CASADSGNTIYF. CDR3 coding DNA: TGTGCCAGCGCGGACAGTGGAAACACCATATATTTT.

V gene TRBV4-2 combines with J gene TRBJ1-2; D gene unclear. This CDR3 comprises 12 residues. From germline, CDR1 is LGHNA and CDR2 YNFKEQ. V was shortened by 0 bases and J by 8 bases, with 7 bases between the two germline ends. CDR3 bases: TGTGCCAGCAGCCAAGAAGGCGGGGGCTACACCTTC. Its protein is CASSQEGGGYTF.

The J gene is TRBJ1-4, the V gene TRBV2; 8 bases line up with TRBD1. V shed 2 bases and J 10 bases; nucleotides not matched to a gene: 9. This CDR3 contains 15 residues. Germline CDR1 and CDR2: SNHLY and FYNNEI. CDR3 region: CASSEKDRGVGKLFF. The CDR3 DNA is TGTGCCAGCAGTGAAAAAGACAGGGGAGTCGGAAAACTGTTTTTT.

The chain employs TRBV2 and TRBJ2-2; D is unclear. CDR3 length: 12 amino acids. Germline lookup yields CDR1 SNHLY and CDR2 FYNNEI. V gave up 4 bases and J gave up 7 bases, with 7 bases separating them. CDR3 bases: TGTGCCAGCAGTGGGAGAAGCGGGGAGCTGTTTTTT. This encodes CASSGRSGELFF. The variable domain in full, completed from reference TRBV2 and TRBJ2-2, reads EPEVTQTPSHQVTQMGQEVILRCVPISNHLYFYWYRQILGQKVEFLVSFYNNEISEKSEIFDDQFSVERPDGSNFTLKIRSTKLEDSAMYFCASSGRSGELFFGEGSRLTVL.

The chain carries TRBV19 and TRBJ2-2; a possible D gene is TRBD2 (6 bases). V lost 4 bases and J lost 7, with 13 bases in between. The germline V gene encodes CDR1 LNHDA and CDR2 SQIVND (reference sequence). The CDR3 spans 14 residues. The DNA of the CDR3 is TGTGCCAGTAGTACTGCCCGACTAGGCGGGGAGCTGTTTTTT. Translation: CASSTARLGGELFF.

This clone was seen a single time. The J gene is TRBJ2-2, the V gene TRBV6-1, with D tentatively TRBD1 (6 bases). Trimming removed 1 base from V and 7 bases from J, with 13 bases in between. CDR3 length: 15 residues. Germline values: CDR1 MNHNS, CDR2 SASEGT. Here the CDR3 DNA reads TGTGCCAGCAGTGAAGACGGGACAAACCTCGGGGAGCTGTTTTTT. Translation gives CASSEDGTNLGELFF.

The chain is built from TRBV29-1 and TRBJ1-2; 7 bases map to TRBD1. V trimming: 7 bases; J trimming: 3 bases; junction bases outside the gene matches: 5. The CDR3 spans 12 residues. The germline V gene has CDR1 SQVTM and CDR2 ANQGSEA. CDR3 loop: CSGQGSDYGYTF. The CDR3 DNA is TGCAGCGGACAGGGCTCCGACTATGGCTACACCTTC.

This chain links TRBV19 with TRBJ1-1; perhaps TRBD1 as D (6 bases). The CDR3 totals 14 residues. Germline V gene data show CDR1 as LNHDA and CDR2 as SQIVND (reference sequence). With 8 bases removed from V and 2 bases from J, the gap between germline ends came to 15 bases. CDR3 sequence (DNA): TGTGCCAGTCGGCCAACAGGGAGTAACACTGAAGCTTTCTTT. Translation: CASRPTGSNTEAFF.

CDR3 sequence: CASRQGNTEAFF. CDR3 sequence (DNA): TGTGCCAGCAGACAGGGGAACACTGAAGCTTTCTTT. The chain carries TRBV6-6 and TRBJ1-1; D might be TRBD1 (6 bases). Germline V gene sequence: CDR1 MNHNY, CDR2 SVGAGI (reference sequence). Trimming shortened V by 6 bases and J by 1 base, and 6 bases separated the two germline ends. The CDR3 extends over 12 amino acids.

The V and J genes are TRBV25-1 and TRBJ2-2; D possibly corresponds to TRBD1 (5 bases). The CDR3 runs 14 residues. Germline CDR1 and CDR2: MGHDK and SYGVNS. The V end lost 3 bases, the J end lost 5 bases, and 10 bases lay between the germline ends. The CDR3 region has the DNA TGTGCCAGCAGTGAGACAGCCTATACCGGGGAGCTGTTTTTT. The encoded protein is CASSETAYTGELFF.

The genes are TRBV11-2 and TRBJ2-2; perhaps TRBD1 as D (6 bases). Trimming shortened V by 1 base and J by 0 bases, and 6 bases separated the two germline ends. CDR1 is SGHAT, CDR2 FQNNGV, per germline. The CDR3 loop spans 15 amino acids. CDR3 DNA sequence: TGTGCCAGCAGCTTAGGGACAGCGAACACCGGGGAGCTGTTTTTT. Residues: CASSLGTANTGELFF.

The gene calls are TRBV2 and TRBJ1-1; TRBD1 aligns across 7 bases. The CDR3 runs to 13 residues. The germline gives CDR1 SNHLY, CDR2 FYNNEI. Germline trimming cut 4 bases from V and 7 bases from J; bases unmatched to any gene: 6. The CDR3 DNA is TGTGCCAGCAGTGTATGGACAGGCCTTGAAGCTTTCTTT. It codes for CASSVWTGLEAFF.

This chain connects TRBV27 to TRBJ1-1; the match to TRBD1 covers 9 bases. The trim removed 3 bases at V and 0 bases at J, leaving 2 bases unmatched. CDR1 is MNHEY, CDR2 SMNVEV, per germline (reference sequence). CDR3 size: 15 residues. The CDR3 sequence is CASSLGQGMNTEAFF. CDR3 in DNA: TGTGCCAGCAGTTTGGGACAGGGAATGAACACTGAAGCTTTCTTT.

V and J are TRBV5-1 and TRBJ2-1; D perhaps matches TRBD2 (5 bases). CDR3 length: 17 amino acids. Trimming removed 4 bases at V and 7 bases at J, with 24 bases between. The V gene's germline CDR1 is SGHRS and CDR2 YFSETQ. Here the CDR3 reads CASSTGRTSPPGNEQFF. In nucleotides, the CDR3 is TGCGCCAGCAGCACTGGGAGAACATCCCCTCCTGGGAATGAGCAGTTCTTC.

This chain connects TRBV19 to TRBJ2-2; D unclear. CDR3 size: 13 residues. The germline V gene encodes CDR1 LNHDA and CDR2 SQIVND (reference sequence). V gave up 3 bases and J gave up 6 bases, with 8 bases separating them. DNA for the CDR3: TGTGCCAGTAGTATTGAAGCCCCCGGGGAGCTGTTTTTT. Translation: CASSIEAPGELFF.

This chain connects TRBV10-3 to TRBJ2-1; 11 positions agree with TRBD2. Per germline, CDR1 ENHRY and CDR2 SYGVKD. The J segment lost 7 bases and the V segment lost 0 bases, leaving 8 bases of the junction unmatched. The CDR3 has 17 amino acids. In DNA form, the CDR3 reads TGTGCCATCAGTGAGTCAGTGCTAGCGGGGGGCTCTAATGAGCAGTTCTTC. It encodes CAISESVLAGGSNEQFF.

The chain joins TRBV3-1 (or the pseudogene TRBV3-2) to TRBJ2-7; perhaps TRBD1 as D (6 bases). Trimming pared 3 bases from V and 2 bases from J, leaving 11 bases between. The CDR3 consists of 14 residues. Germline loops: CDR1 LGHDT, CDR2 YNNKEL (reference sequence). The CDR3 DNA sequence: TGTGCCAGCAGCCAGTCCCGGGACACCTACGAGCAGTACTTC. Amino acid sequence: CASSQSRDTYEQYF.

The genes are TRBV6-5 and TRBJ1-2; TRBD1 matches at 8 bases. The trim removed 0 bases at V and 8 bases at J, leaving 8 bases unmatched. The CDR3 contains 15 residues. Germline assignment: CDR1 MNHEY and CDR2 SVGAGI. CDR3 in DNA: TGTGCCAGCAGTTACTCGATCGGCAGGGGGCGAGGCTACACCTTC. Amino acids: CASSYSIGRGRGYTF.

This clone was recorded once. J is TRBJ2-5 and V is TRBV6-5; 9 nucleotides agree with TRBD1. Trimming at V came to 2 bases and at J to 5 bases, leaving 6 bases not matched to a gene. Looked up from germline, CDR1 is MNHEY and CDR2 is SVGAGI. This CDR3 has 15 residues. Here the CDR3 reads CASSYRTGGQETQYF. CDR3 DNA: TGTGCCAGCAGTTACCGCACAGGGGGCCAGGAGACCCAGTACTTC.

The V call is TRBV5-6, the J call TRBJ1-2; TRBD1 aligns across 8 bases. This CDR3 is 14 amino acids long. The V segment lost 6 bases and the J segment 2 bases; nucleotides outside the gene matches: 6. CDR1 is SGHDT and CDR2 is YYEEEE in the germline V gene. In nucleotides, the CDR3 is TGTGCCAGCAACAGGGACAGGATCAACTATGGCTACACCTTC. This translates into CASNRDRINYGYTF. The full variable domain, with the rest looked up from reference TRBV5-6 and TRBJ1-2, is DAGVTQSPTHLIKTRGQQVTLRCSPKSGHDTVSWYQQALGQGPQFIFQYYEEEERQRGNFPDRFSGHQFPNYSSELNVNALLLGDSALYLCASNRDRINYGYTFGSGTRLTVV.

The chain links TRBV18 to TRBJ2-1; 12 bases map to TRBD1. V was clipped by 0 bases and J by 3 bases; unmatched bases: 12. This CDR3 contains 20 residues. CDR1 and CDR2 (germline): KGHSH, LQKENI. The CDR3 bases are TGTGCCAGCTCACCACCCAGGGGACAGGGGGCCGATGGGGGCTACAATGAGCAGTTCTTC. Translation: CASSPPRGQGADGGYNEQFF.

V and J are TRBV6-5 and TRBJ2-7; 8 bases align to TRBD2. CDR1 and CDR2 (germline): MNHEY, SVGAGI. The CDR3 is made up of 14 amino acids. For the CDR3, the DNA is TGTGTCGTAACGGGCGGGGGGAGACCCTACGAGCAGTACTTC. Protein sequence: CVVTGGGRPYEQYF.

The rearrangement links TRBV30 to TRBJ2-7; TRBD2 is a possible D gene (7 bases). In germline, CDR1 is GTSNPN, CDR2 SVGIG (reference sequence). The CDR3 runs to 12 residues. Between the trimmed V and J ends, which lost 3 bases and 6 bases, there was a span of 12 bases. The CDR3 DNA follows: TGTGCCTGGAGAGGGGGGGTACGCGAGCAGTACTTC. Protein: CAWRGGVREQYF. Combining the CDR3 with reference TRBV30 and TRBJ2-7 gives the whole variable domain SQTIHQWPATLVQPVGSPLSLECTVEGTSNPNLYWYRQAAGRGLQLLFYSVGIGQISSEVPQNLSASRPQDRQFILSSKKLLLSDSGFYLCAWRGGVREQYFGPGTRLTVT.

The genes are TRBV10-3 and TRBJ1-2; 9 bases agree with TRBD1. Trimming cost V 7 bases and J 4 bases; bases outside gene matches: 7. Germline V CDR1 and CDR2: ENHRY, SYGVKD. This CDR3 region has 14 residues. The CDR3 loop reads CAITPGQGTYGYTF. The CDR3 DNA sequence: TGTGCCATCACCCCAGGACAGGGGACCTATGGCTACACCTTC.

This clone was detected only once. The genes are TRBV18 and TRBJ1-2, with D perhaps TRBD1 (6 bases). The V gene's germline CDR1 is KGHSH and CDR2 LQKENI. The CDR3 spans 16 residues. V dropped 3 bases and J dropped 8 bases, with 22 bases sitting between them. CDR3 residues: CASSPSKSGGGSGYTF. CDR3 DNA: TGTGCCAGCTCACCCAGCAAAAGCGGGGGCGGATCGGGCTACACCTTC.

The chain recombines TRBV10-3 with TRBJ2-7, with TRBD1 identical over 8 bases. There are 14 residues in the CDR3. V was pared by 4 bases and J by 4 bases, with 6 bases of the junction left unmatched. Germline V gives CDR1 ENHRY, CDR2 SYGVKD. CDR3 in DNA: TGTGCCATCAGTGTGAGGACAGGGCCTTACGAGCAGTACTTC. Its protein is CAISVRTGPYEQYF.

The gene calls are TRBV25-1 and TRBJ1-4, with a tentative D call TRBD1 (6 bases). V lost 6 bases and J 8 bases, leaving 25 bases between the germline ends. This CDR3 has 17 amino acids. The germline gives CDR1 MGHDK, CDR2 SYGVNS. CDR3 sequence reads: CASSPRGGGTWNEKLFF. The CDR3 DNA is TGTGCCAGCAGCCCAAGAGGGGGGGGGACGTGGAACGAAAAACTGTTTTTT.